This T cell receptor (beta chain) was profiled in a study of shared clonotypes between healthy human individuals. Clones were read by immunoSEQ multiplex PCR, and TCRdb kept only the in-frame ones, dropping some. The table lists 600,000 to 750,000 clones, roughly 91% of them singletons, with about 33% in the top ten. The CDR3 extends over 14 amino acids. Trimming removed 4 bases at V and 3 bases at J, with 9 bases between. Germline-derived CDR1 and CDR2 are MDHEN and SYDVKM. The chain is built from TRBV28 and TRBJ1-4, with D tentatively TRBD1 (5 bases). Sequencing used memory CD8+ T cells from PBMCs. Subset specified: CD45RO+ cells pooled with CCR7-negative TemRA cells. This clonotype was sampled from a young man in good health. Some clones in this sample may be carry-over from other donors' samples. The chain's CDR3 is CASSSTGANEKLFF. The CDR3 DNA is TGTGCCAGCAGTTCCACAGGTGCTAATGAAAAACTGTTTTTT.